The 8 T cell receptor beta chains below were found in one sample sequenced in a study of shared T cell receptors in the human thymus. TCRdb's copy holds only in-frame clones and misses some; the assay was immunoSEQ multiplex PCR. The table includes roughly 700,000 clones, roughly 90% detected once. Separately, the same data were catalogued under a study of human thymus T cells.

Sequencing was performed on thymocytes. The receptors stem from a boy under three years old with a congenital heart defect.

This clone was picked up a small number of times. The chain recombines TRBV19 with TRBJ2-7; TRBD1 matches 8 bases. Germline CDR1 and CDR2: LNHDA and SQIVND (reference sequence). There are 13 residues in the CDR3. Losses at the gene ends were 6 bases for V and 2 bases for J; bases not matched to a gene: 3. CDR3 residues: CASSQGAAYEQYF. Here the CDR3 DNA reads TGTGCCAGTAGCCAGGGGGCAGCCTACGAGCAGTACTTC.

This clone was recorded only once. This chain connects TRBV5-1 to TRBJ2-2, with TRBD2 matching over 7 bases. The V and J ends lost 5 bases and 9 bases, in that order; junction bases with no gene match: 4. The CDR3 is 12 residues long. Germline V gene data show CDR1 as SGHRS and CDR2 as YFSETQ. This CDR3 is CASRDGRRELFF. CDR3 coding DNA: TGCGCCAGCAGAGACGGGAGGAGGGAGCTGTTTTTT.

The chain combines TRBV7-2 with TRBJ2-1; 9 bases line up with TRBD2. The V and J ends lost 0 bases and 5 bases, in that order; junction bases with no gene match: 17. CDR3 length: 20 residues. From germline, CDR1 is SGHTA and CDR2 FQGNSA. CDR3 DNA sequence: TGTGCCAGCAGCTTAGCCCCTTCACTTTGGCGGGAGGGCCGAGACAATGAGCAGTTCTTC. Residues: CASSLAPSLWREGRDNEQFF.

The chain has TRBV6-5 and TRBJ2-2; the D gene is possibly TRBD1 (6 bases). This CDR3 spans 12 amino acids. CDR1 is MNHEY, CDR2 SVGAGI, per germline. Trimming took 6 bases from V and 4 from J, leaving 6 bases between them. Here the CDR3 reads CASRDSTGELFF. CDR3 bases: TGTGCCAGCAGGGACAGCACCGGGGAGCTGTTTTTT.

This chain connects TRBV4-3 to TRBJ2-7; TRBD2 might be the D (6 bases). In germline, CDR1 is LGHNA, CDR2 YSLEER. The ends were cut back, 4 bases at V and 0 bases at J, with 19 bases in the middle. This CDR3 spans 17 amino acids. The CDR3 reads CASSLQIPPSASYEQYF. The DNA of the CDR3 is TGCGCCAGCAGCCTTCAAATCCCCCCTAGCGCCTCCTACGAGCAGTACTTC.

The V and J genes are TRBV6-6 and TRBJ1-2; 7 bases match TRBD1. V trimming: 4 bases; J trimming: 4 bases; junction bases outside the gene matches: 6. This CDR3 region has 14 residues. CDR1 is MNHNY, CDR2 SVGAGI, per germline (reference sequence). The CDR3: CASSSGQVGYGYTF. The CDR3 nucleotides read TGTGCCAGCAGTTCCGGACAGGTCGGCTATGGCTACACCTTC.

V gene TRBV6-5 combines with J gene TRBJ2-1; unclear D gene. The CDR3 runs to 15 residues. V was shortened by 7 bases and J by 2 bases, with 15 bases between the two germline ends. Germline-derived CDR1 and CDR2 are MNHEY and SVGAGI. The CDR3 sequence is CASTYRKSPYNEQFF. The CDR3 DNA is TGTGCCAGCACCTACAGAAAGTCCCCCTACAATGAGCAGTTCTTC.

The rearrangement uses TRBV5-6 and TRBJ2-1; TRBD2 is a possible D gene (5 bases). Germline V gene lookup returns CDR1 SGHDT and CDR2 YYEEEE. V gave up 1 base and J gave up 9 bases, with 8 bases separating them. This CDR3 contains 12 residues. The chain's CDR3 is CASSLTRLEQFF. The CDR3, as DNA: TGTGCCAGCAGCTTGACTAGGCTTGAGCAGTTCTTC.